The 20 T cell receptor beta chains presented below share a single source sample, sequenced in a study of long-term antiretroviral therapy in people with HIV. At survey level, the immunoSEQ assay was run in its v3.0 version. The table came from immunoSEQ multiplex PCR; TCRdb's copy has only in-frame clones and leaves some out. The data contain over 10,000 clones, approximately 90% of them singletons. The material was unsorted PBMCs, obtained 2.1 years after starting antiretroviral therapy. All receptors come from a middle-aged woman with HIV.

The chain joins TRBV30 to TRBJ1-4; the match to TRBD1 covers 10 bases. The CDR3 has 16 residues. Germline V lookup: CDR1 GTSNPN, CDR2 SVGIG (reference sequence). Trimming took 5 bases from V and 8 from J; bases not matched to a gene: 14. The CDR3 loop reads CAWGGSVGTGDEKLFF. The DNA for the CDR3 is TGTGCCTGGGGAGGGAGCGTAGGGACAGGGGACGAAAAACTGTTTTTT.

The chain couples TRBV7-2 to TRBJ1-5; a possible D gene is TRBD1 (5 bases). This CDR3 is 13 amino acids long. Germline loops: CDR1 SGHTA, CDR2 FQGNSA. V lost 5 bases and J lost 7, with 12 bases in between. The CDR3 DNA sequence: TGTGCCAGCAGCCTATTTTCAGGGCAGCCCCAGCATTTT. Translated: CASSLFSGQPQHF.

The V and J genes are TRBV12-5 and TRBJ2-2, with a tentative D call TRBD2 (6 bases). Trimming removed 4 bases from V and 6 bases from J, with 15 bases in between. This CDR3 is built from 15 residues. Germline CDR1 is LGHNT and CDR2 is FRNRAP. The CDR3 DNA follows: TGTGCTAGTGGTTCGCCCTCCCCGGGGGCCGGGGAGCTGTTTTTT. It yields the protein CASGSPSPGAGELFF. The full variable domain, completed using reference TRBV12-5 and TRBJ2-2, is DARVTQTPRHKVTEMGQEVTMRCQPILGHNTVFWYRQTMMQGLELLAYFRNRAPLDDSGMPKDRFSAEMPDATLATLKIQPSEPRDSAVYFCASGSPSPGAGELFFGEGSRLTVL.

The chain couples TRBV4-3 to TRBJ2-2; TRBD2 agrees at 7 bases. J lost 6 bases, V lost 0 bases, and 4 bases had no gene match. The CDR3 is 15 residues long. Germline V lookup: CDR1 LGHNA, CDR2 YSLEER. CDR3 amino acids: CASSQDLTSSGELFF. The DNA of the CDR3 is TGCGCCAGCAGCCAAGATTTGACTAGCTCCGGGGAGCTGTTTTTT.

The gene calls are TRBV6-1 and TRBJ1-5; tentative D call: TRBD1 (6 bases). V was pared by 0 bases and J by 2 bases, with 8 bases between. Looked up from germline, CDR1 is MNHNS and CDR2 is SASEGT. CDR3 length: 15 amino acids. CDR3 sequence: CASSEAAGGNQPQHF. CDR3 DNA sequence: TGTGCCAGCAGTGAAGCGGCAGGGGGCAATCAGCCCCAGCATTTT.

J is TRBJ2-3 and V is TRBV20-1; D is unclear. The CDR3 length is 11 residues. CDR1 is DFQATT, CDR2 SNEGSKA, per germline (reference sequence). V lost 1 base and J 4 bases, leaving 3 bases between the germline ends. The CDR3 reads CSARAPDTQYF. The CDR3 region has the DNA TGCAGTGCTAGAGCACCAGATACGCAGTATTTT.

This rearrangement joins TRBV5-8 to TRBJ2-1, with a possible D match to TRBD1 (5 bases). Germline V gives CDR1 SGHTS, CDR2 YDEGEE. V lost 5 bases, J lost 3 bases, and 15 bases lay in between. The CDR3 has 15 amino acids. CDR3 coding DNA: TGTGCCAGCAGTTCTCAGGGTGGCAGCTACAATGAGCAGTTCTTC. It yields the protein CASSSQGGSYNEQFF.

The chain is built from TRBV30 and TRBJ2-7; a weak D match, TRBD2 (5 bases). V was pared by 3 bases and J by 6 bases, with 21 bases between. The CDR3 covers 15 residues. CDR1 and CDR2 from the germline V gene are GTSNPN and SVGIG (reference sequence). In DNA, the CDR3 is TGTGCCTGGAGAGTTCGAGCTAGCCCTCCCTTCGAGCAGTACTTC. As protein: CAWRVRASPPFEQYF.

This chain links TRBV2 with TRBJ1-1, with 8 bases lining up with TRBD1. The germline V gene has CDR1 SNHLY and CDR2 FYNNEI. This CDR3 has 15 residues. With V trimmed by 4 bases and J by 3 bases, 7 bases remained unmatched. The DNA for the CDR3 is TGTGCCAGCAGTGCCCAGGGGGCGCTTCACACTGAAGCTTTCTTT. Translation gives CASSAQGALHTEAFF. The whole variable domain, remainder taken from reference TRBV2 and TRBJ1-1, is EPEVTQTPSHQVTQMGQEVILRCVPISNHLYFYWYRQILGQKVEFLVSFYNNEISEKSEIFDDQFSVERPDGSNFTLKIRSTKLEDSAMYFCASSAQGALHTEAFFGQGTRLTVV.

V usage is TRBV4-3 and J usage is TRBJ1-1; the D gene is possibly TRBD1 (5 bases). The germline V gene encodes CDR1 LGHNA and CDR2 YSLEER. Trimming cost V 1 base and J 10 bases, with 19 bases left between them. This CDR3 has 15 amino acids. CDR3 residues: CASSQGRVTGDAAFF. CDR3 coding DNA: TGCGCCAGCAGCCAAGGCCGGGTCACGGGGGACGCAGCTTTCTTT.

This clone showed up just once. The CDR3 protein is CASSQKPGGAPYEQYF. The CDR3 nucleotides read TGTGCCAGTAGCCAAAAACCAGGGGGCGCACCCTACGAGCAGTACTTC. This chain links TRBV19 with TRBJ2-7; 8 nucleotides agree with TRBD1. V shed 6 bases and J 2 bases; nucleotides not matched to a gene: 12. This CDR3 has 16 residues. CDR1 and CDR2 from the germline V gene are LNHDA and SQIVND (reference sequence). The full variable domain, with the rest looked up from reference TRBV19 and TRBJ2-7, is DGGITQSPKYLFRKEGQNVTLSCEQNLNHDAMYWYRQDPGQGLRLIYYSQIVNDFQKGDIAEGYSVSREKKESFPLTVTSAQKNPTAFYLCASSQKPGGAPYEQYFGPGTRLTVT.

With regard to this clone: Germline is not matched at one junction end, which may reflect a read error. Other DNA sequences of this sample code for an identical CDR3. Here the CDR3 reads CASSLGVLSGGAFDEQYF. DNA of the CDR3: TGCGCCAGCAGCTTGGGCGTTCTCAGCGGGGGGGCTTTCGACGAACAGTACTTC. This chain joins TRBV5-1 and TRBJ2-7; TRBD2 agrees at 10 bases. In germline, CDR1 is SGHRS, CDR2 YFSETQ. The CDR3 has 18 amino acids.

This chain connects TRBV5-1 to TRBJ2-5, with 8 bases that match TRBD2. Per germline, CDR1 SGHRS and CDR2 YFSETQ. This CDR3 has 16 residues. V lost 0 bases, J lost 1 base, and 5 bases stayed unmatched. Here the CDR3 DNA reads TGCGCCAGCAGCTTGGGACTAGCGCTTAGCCAAGAGACCCAGTACTTC. This codes for CASSLGLALSQETQYF.

The chain carries TRBV27 and TRBJ1-1; D is uncertain. Deletions cut 3 bases from V and 0 bases from J, with 11 bases between. The CDR3 loop spans 15 amino acids. Germline V gene sequence: CDR1 MNHEY, CDR2 SMNVEV (reference sequence). CDR3 sequence: CASSFSNKMNTEAFF. The CDR3 coding sequence is TGTGCCAGCAGTTTTTCTAACAAAATGAACACTGAAGCTTTCTTT.

This chain uses TRBV5-1 with TRBJ1-1, with D possibly being TRBD1 (5 bases). CDR1 is SGHRS, CDR2 YFSETQ, per germline. The length of the CDR3 is 15 residues. V lost 4 bases and J 1 base, leaving 14 bases between the germline ends. CDR3 region: CASSPGGQRNTEAFF. CDR3 nucleotide sequence: TGCGCCAGCAGCCCGGGGGGTCAGCGGAACACTGAAGCTTTCTTT.

The chain joins TRBV10-3 to TRBJ1-5; maybe TRBD1 (5 bases). The CDR3 spans 16 residues. Germline V CDR1 and CDR2: ENHRY, SYGVKD. V was clipped by 10 bases and J by 4 bases, with 23 bases between them. The CDR3 DNA is TGTGCCAGCCAAGGAAGTGTAGGTGGGGGAAATCAGCCCCAGCATTTT. Its protein is CASQGSVGGGNQPQHF.

The chain couples TRBV9 to TRBJ1-4, with a weak D call TRBD1 (6 bases). The CDR3 consists of 15 residues. V lost 4 bases, J lost 5 bases, and 15 bases lay in between. CDR1 and CDR2 from the germline V gene are SGDLS and YYNGEE. The CDR3 DNA follows: TGTGCCAGCAGCCCTAGAGGGGGGAGGAATGAAAAACTGTTTTTT. Translated: CASSPRGGRNEKLFF.

V is TRBV4-1 and J is TRBJ1-2, with 7 bases matching TRBD1. CDR1 is MGHRA and CDR2 is YSYEKL in the germline V gene. CDR3 length: 13 residues. J lost 6 bases, V lost 3 bases, and 4 bases had no gene match. For the CDR3, the DNA is TGCGCCAGCAGCCACCCCGGGACAGATGGCTACACCTTC. Amino acids: CASSHPGTDGYTF.

Only a few counts were recorded for this clone. This chain connects TRBV9 to TRBJ2-5; 8 positions match TRBD2. The V gene's germline CDR1 is SGDLS and CDR2 YYNGEE. The J segment lost 5 bases and the V segment lost 4 bases, leaving 7 bases of the junction unmatched. The CDR3 totals 14 residues. The CDR3 is CASSPLVAGETQYF. The DNA of the CDR3 is TGTGCCAGCAGCCCCCTCGTAGCGGGGGAGACCCAGTACTTC.

The chain uses TRBV29-1 and TRBJ2-1, with a possible D match to TRBD1 (6 bases). V was shortened by 3 bases and J by 8 bases, with 11 bases between the two germline ends. Per the germline V gene, CDR1 is SQVTM and CDR2 is ANQGSEA. The CDR3 has 12 amino acids. In nucleotides, the CDR3 is TGCAGCGTTGACAGGGGAAGGGATGAGCAGTTCTTC. Translated, it gives CSVDRGRDEQFF.